Given below is one TCR beta chain in context. Its specificity is not known. The sample is drawn from a study of T cell responses to AZD1222 COVID-19 vaccine. Broader study findings: Close to half of all spike-specific TCRs reportedly target regions of the variants that are unmutated. Spike was spanned by vaccine-associated CD4 TCRs, with dominance at 160-218 and 743-854. Among AZD1222 vaccinees, only six were seropositive at baseline.

Repertoires were generated with immunoSEQ multiplex PCR, while TCRdb's copy carries only in-frame clones and drops some. Of 180,000 or so clones listed, 92% are singletons. The CDR3 is 12 amino acids. Germline CDR1 reads SGHRS; CDR2 reads YFSETQ. V was trimmed by 3 bases and J by 3 bases, leaving 7 bases between them. V is TRBV5-1 and J is TRBJ2-7; D unresolved. This sample comprised peripheral blood, obtained 28 days after the second AZD1222 dose. The source is an adult who received the AZD1222 COVID-19 vaccine. Here the CDR3 DNA reads TGCGCCAGCAGCTCGGATCGCTACGAGCAGTACTTC. This gives the protein CASSSDRYEQYF.